This passage covers 15 T cell receptor beta chains from one sample sequenced in a study of radiotherapy plus CTLA-4 blockade in lung cancer. Profiling relied on immunoSEQ multiplex PCR, and the TCRdb table lists in-frame clones only, not all of them. Here the sample spans about 43,000 clones, around 70% being singletons. Source: peripheral blood, taken from a patient treated with radiotherapy plus ipilimumab. These receptors all stem from a human donor with non-small cell lung cancer who had a partial response to radiotherapy plus ipilimumab.

In DNA, the CDR3 is TGCGCCAGCAGCTTACAGGGCGTCCCAGATACGCAGTATTTT. Protein sequence: CASSLQGVPDTQYF. The chain links TRBV5-1 to TRBJ2-3, with a weak D call TRBD1 (6 bases). V lost 2 bases to trimming and J lost 4 bases, with 11 bases between them. Per the germline V gene, CDR1 is SGHRS and CDR2 is YFSETQ. The CDR3 covers 14 residues.

The chain recombines TRBV30 with TRBJ1-1, with D uncertain. Germline CDR1 is GTSNPN and CDR2 is SVGIG (reference sequence). Trimming left V 4 bases short and J 5 bases short, with 23 bases between. CDR3 length: 16 amino acids. The CDR3, as DNA: TGTGCCTGGATTCCCATGGGCTCCGCCCGAGGGACTGAAGCTTTCTTT. It codes for CAWIPMGSARGTEAFF.

The chain has TRBV5-8 and TRBJ2-4; 12 bases match TRBD2. V lost 4 bases, J lost 0 bases, and 5 bases stayed unmatched. The CDR3 loop spans 17 amino acids. Germline V gene data show CDR1 as SGHTS and CDR2 as YDEGEE. Here the CDR3 DNA reads TGTGCCAGCAGCCCCGGGACTAGCGGGCTAGCCAAAAACATTCAGTACTTC. This translates into CASSPGTSGLAKNIQYF.

This clone was seen only once. The genes are TRBV18 and TRBJ2-7, with 7 bases lining up with TRBD1. Germline-derived CDR1 and CDR2 are KGHSH and LQKENI. The CDR3 is 13 residues long. J lost 6 bases, V lost 6 bases, and 8 bases had no gene match. The CDR3 nucleotides are TGTGCCAGCTCTTACTCAGCAGGGGGCGAGCAGTACTTC. It yields the protein CASSYSAGGEQYF.

The chain has TRBV27 and TRBJ2-7; 7 bases align to TRBD1. V was clipped by 6 bases and J by 4 bases; unmatched bases: 21. Germline V gene lookup returns CDR1 MNHEY and CDR2 SMNVEV (reference sequence). The CDR3 is 18 amino acids. CDR3 sequence reads: CASSPSPTGTAYRYEQYF. The CDR3 DNA follows: TGTGCCAGCAGCCCTTCCCCCACCGGGACAGCCTATCGTTACGAGCAGTACTTC.

This chain joins TRBV19 and TRBJ2-3; the match to TRBD2 covers 8 bases. The J segment lost 4 bases and the V segment lost 6 bases, leaving 6 bases of the junction unmatched. The CDR3 totals 14 residues. CDR1 and CDR2 (germline): LNHDA, SQIVND (reference sequence). CDR3 sequence reads: CASSSGGEADTQYF. The CDR3 nucleotides are TGTGCCAGTAGCTCCGGGGGGGAGGCAGATACGCAGTATTTT.

This clone was observed a few times. This sequence joins TRBV4-3 and TRBJ2-1; D may be TRBD2 (5 bases). Trimming cost V 4 bases and J 7 bases, with 11 bases left between them. This CDR3 contains 13 residues. Germline assignment: CDR1 LGHNA and CDR2 YSLEER. The CDR3 sequence: CASSLRGKNEQFF. The DNA for the CDR3 is TGCGCCAGCAGCCTTCGGGGTAAAAATGAGCAGTTCTTC.

This clone turned up a few times. V gene TRBV30 combines with J gene TRBJ2-1, with a tentative D call TRBD2 (6 bases). The ends were cut back, 7 bases at V and 9 bases at J, with 22 bases in the middle. There are 14 residues in the CDR3. Germline CDR1 GTSNPN, CDR2 SVGIG (reference sequence). Here the CDR3 DNA reads TGTGCCTCGAAATTTGGGCAACTAGCAGGTGAGCAGTTCTTC. It specifies CASKFGQLAGEQFF.

The gene calls are TRBV2 and TRBJ2-1; D is possibly TRBD2 (6 bases). The CDR3 has 16 residues. CDR1 SNHLY and CDR2 FYNNEI come from the germline V gene. Trimming left V 5 bases short and J 0 bases short, with 14 bases between. The CDR3 sequence: CASSPTDGGSYNEQFF. Written as DNA, the CDR3 is TGTGCCAGCAGTCCGACAGACGGGGGCTCCTACAATGAGCAGTTCTTC.

This clone showed up many times. This chain links TRBV27 with TRBJ2-7, with D perhaps matching TRBD1 (5 bases). Germline V gene sequence: CDR1 MNHEY, CDR2 SMNVEV (reference sequence). V lost 6 bases, J lost 0 bases, and 12 bases lay in between. This CDR3 has 14 residues. The CDR3 nucleotides read TGTGCCAGCAGCAACAGGTCTTACTCCTACGAGCAGTACTTC. Amino acid sequence: CASSNRSYSYEQYF.

The chain employs TRBV7-9 and TRBJ2-5; TRBD1 might be the D (5 bases). This CDR3 has 13 amino acids. Trimming removed 5 bases at V and 5 bases at J, with 12 bases between. CDR1 and CDR2 from the germline V gene are SEHNR and FQNEAQ (reference sequence). The CDR3 sequence: CASSAGFPETQYF. The CDR3 DNA sequence: TGTGCCAGCAGCGCAGGGTTCCCGGAGACCCAGTACTTC.

Only one count was recorded for this clone. V usage is TRBV5-4 and J usage is TRBJ2-2; 9 positions match TRBD1. Germline V gene data show CDR1 as SGHNT and CDR2 as YYREEE (reference sequence). The CDR3 extends over 15 amino acids. Trimming cost V 5 bases and J 6 bases; bases outside gene matches: 8. This CDR3 is CASRTATGGSGELFF. The CDR3 DNA reads as TGTGCCAGCAGGACCGCGACAGGGGGTTCCGGGGAGCTGTTTTTT.

CDR3 in amino acids: CASRSTPGNDYGYTF. CDR3 bases: TGCGCCAGCAGATCAACTCCAGGGAATGACTATGGCTACACCTTC. The chain combines TRBV5-1 with TRBJ1-2, with D possibly TRBD1 on 5 matching bases. V gave up 5 bases and J gave up 3 bases, with 17 bases separating them. This CDR3 has 15 residues. Germline loops: CDR1 SGHRS, CDR2 YFSETQ.

This clone showed up many times. The chain combines TRBV30 with TRBJ1-3; 7 bases agree with TRBD1. The length of the CDR3 is 15 residues. Germline CDR1 GTSNPN, CDR2 SVGIG (reference sequence). Trimming at V came to 3 bases and at J to 0 bases, leaving 5 bases not matched to a gene. The CDR3 is CAWSRDSGSGNTIYF. The CDR3 nucleotides read TGTGCCTGGAGCCGGGACAGTGGCTCTGGAAACACCATATATTTT. Filled out from reference TRBV30 and TRBJ1-3, the complete variable domain reads SQTIHQWPATLVQPVGSPLSLECTVEGTSNPNLYWYRQAAGRGLQLLFYSVGIGQISSEVPQNLSASRPQDRQFILSSKKLLLSDSGFYLCAWSRDSGSGNTIYFGEGSWLTVV.

This chain joins TRBV7-2 and TRBJ1-2; D might be TRBD1 (5 bases). This CDR3 spans 14 amino acids. The V gene lost 1 base and the J gene lost 8 bases, with 14 bases spanning the gap. CDR1 SGHTA and CDR2 FQGNSA come from the germline V gene. The CDR3 reads CASSLDRQGRGYTF. The CDR3, as DNA: TGTGCCAGCAGCTTAGATCGGCAGGGCCGAGGCTACACCTTC.